The present T cell receptor beta chain was sequenced within a study of preoperative IRX-2 immunotherapy in early breast cancer. Some clones are missing from TCRdb's copy, which holds only in-frame ones; the method was immunoSEQ multiplex PCR. The sample yields around 88,000 clones, more than 80% seen once. Treatment reported: preoperative locoregional IRX-2 cytokine immunotherapy. Preoperative locoregional IRX-2 cytokine immunotherapy was tested in the phase Ib source study. Source: tumor tissue, taken after IRX-2 immunotherapy. This TCR came from a human donor with breast cancer.

The CDR3 sequence is CASAEGRGSPLHF. The CDR3, as DNA: TGTGCCAGCGCTGAGGGGCGGGGATCACCCCTCCACTTT. The chain recombines TRBV7-1 with TRBJ1-6; possibly TRBD1 for D (5 bases). TRBV7-1 is labeled an ORF, and its function is uncertain. V lost 8 bases and J lost 10, with 15 bases in between. The CDR3 runs 13 residues.